These T cell receptor beta chains were read from a single sample in a study of T-cell reconstitution after alpha-beta-depleted transplantation in children. TCRdb reanalysed the PCR reads using MiXCR and keeps one entry per CDR3 protein. The top ten hold about 28% of the sample, which has 800,000 to 1,000,000 distinct CDR3 sequences, roughly 29% seen once. The sample here was PBMCs, mostly from graft donor cells, taken 360 days after TCRalphabeta/CD19-depleted stem cell transplant. Receptors originate from a boy under three years old who had a stem cell transplant for SCID, so the T cells may come from the graft donor. Both conserved end residues are part of each CDR3. D genes are given only for firm matches. Where a row states a size, it is once, few, many or the class of an expanded clone; other rows omit it.

size: .
J: TRBJ2-1
D: TRBD2
V: TRBV5-1
DNA: TGCGCCAGCTTTCCGGGACTACCCTACAATGAGCAGTTCTTC
CDR3: CASFPGLPYNEQFF

size: .
J: TRBJ2-5
D: TRBD1
V: TRBV10-3
DNA: TGTGCCATCAGTGAGCCCCGGACAGGGGGGAAAGAGACCCAGTACTTC
CDR3: CAISEPRTGGKETQYF

size: .
J: TRBJ2-7
D: .
V: TRBV10-2
DNA: TGCACCAGCAGTCCCGGGGGAGTCTACGAGCAGTACTTC
CDR3: CTSSPGGVYEQYF

size: few
J: TRBJ1-6
D: .
V: TRBV10-3
DNA: TGTGCCATCAGTGGTGGGCAATCACCCCTCCACTTT
CDR3: CAISGGQSPLHF

size: .
J: TRBJ2-3
D: TRBD1
V: TRBV4-1
DNA: TGCGCCAGCAGCCAAGGTCCGGACAGGTCCACAGATACGCAGTATTTT
CDR3: CASSQGPDRSTDTQYF

size: .
J: TRBJ2-3
D: .
V: TRBV18
DNA: TGTGCCAGCTCACCACGAAAGGGGGTAACAGATACGCAGTATTTT
CDR3: CASSPRKGVTDTQYF

size: .
J: TRBJ1-4
D: .
V: TRBV6-5
DNA: TGTGCCAGCAGTTACTCAGGATGGACGGGGGAAAAACTGTTTTTT
CDR3: CASSYSGWTGEKLFF

size: .
J: TRBJ2-3
D: TRBD2
V: TRBV29-1
DNA: TGCAGCGCCAGTAGCGGGGGGGCAACAGATACGCAGTATTTT
CDR3: CSASSGGATDTQYF

size: .
J: TRBJ2-3
D: .
V: TRBV6-5
DNA: TGTGCCAGCAGTTACACTCCCGAAAGCACAGATACGCAGTATTTT
CDR3: CASSYTPESTDTQYF

size: .
J: TRBJ2-3
D: TRBD2
V: TRBV11-2
DNA: TGTGCCAGCAGCTTAGACGCGACTAGCGGGGGGGACGGCACAGATACGCAGTATTTT
CDR3: CASSLDATSGGDGTDTQYF

size: .
J: TRBJ2-5
D: TRBD2
V: TRBV11-2
DNA: TGTGCCAGCAGCCCACGACTAATAGCGGGGTACCAAGAGACCCAGTACTTC
CDR3: CASSPRLIAGYQETQYF

size: few
J: TRBJ1-1
D: .
V: TRBV10-3
DNA: TGTGCCATCAGTGAGTCAACAGGGAACACTGAAGCTTTCTTT
CDR3: CAISESTGNTEAFF

size: few
J: TRBJ1-1
D: .
V: TRBV5-1
DNA: TGCGCCAGCAGCTTAGGACCGCCGAGCCCCGAAGCTTTCTTT
CDR3: CASSLGPPSPEAFF

size: few
J: TRBJ1-5
D: .
V: TRBV12-3/TRBV12-4
DNA: TGTGCCAGCAGTCACTCCTGGACAGCGAGTAATCAGCCCCAGCATTTT
CDR3: CASSHSWTASNQPQHF

size: few
J: TRBJ2-1
D: TRBD2
V: TRBV2
DNA: TGTGCCAGCAGTGAAACGGGCGGGGGACACAATGAGCAGTTCTTC
CDR3: CASSETGGGHNEQFF

size: few
J: TRBJ2-5
D: TRBD2
V: TRBV10-3
DNA: TGTGCCATCGGAATATCACTAGCGATTGAGACCCAGTACTTC
CDR3: CAIGISLAIETQYF

size: few
J: TRBJ2-1
D: .
V: TRBV25-1
DNA: TGTGCCAGCAGCGTGAGTAGGGGCGGCCGAGAGCAGTTCTTC
CDR3: CASSVSRGGREQFF

size: once
J: TRBJ1-1
D: .
V: TRBV20-1
DNA: TGCAGTGCTAGTAACCTCCGGGATGGGGCGAACACTGAAGCTTTCTTT
CDR3: CSASNLRDGANTEAFF

size: few
J: TRBJ2-5
D: .
V: TRBV29-1
DNA: TGCAGCGGGGGGGTTCAAGAGACCCAGTACTTC
CDR3: CSGGVQETQYF

size: once
J: TRBJ2-7
D: .
V: TRBV28
DNA: TGTGCCAGCAGTTGGCCGGGACAACATTACGAGCAGTACTTC
CDR3: CASSWPGQHYEQYF

size: .
J: TRBJ1-3
D: .
V: TRBV7-6
DNA: TGTGCCAGCAGTCGGTGGGCCACTGGAAACACCATATATTTT
CDR3: CASSRWATGNTIYF

size: .
J: TRBJ2-4
D: TRBD2
V: TRBV5-4
DNA: TGTGCCAGCAGCTCACCGGGACTAGCTCCCAAAAACATTCAGTACTTC
CDR3: CASSSPGLAPKNIQYF

size: .
J: TRBJ2-5
D: TRBD1
V: TRBV5-1
DNA: TGCGCCAGCAGCTTGGAGCCCAGGGGGAAATCGGAGACCCAGTACTTC
CDR3: CASSLEPRGKSETQYF

size: .
J: TRBJ1-1
D: TRBD1
V: TRBV12-3/TRBV12-4
DNA: TGTGCCAGCAGTTTAGGACAGGGGGCGAGGAACACTGAAGCTTTCTTT
CDR3: CASSLGQGARNTEAFF

size: .
J: TRBJ1-1
D: .
V: TRBV6-5
DNA: TGTGCCAGCAGTTACTTGGGAACAGGGAACACTGAAGCTTTCTTT
CDR3: CASSYLGTGNTEAFF

size: few
J: TRBJ1-3
D: .
V: TRBV11-2
DNA: TGTGCCAGCAGCTCCCCCACTGGAAACACCATATATTTT
CDR3: CASSSPTGNTIYF

size: .
J: TRBJ1-2
D: .
V: TRBV29-1
DNA: TGCAGCGTTGGAGCGGGGGGTGACTATGGCTACACCTTC
CDR3: CSVGAGGDYGYTF

size: few
J: TRBJ2-1
D: .
V: TRBV3-1
DNA: TGTGCCAGCAGCCGTCGAGGGTCCCATGAGCAGTTCTTC
CDR3: CASSRRGSHEQFF

size: .
J: TRBJ1-4
D: .
V: TRBV4-1
DNA: TGCGCCAGCAGCCAAGTTGAGCGGACTAATGAAAAACTGTTTTTT
CDR3: CASSQVERTNEKLFF

size: few
J: TRBJ2-1
D: .
V: TRBV7-9
DNA: TGTGCCAGCAGCTTGACAGGTCTCCATGAGCAGTTCTTC
CDR3: CASSLTGLHEQFF

size: .
J: TRBJ2-1
D: .
V: TRBV25-1
DNA: TGTGCCAGCAGTGAGGACAGGCAGTTCTTC
CDR3: CASSEDRQFF

size: .
J: TRBJ1-4
D: TRBD1
V: TRBV4-2
DNA: TGTGCCAGCAGCCAAGAGGGACAGGGTAATGAAAAACTGTTTTTT
CDR3: CASSQEGQGNEKLFF

size: few
J: TRBJ1-1
D: .
V: TRBV6-1
DNA: TGTGCCAGCAGTAGTACGGGGGCTGGGAACACTGAAGCTTTCTTT
CDR3: CASSSTGAGNTEAFF

size: few
J: TRBJ2-3
D: .
V: TRBV3-1
DNA: TGTGCCAGCAGCCCCGGAGGGCTAGGTGCTGATACGCAGTATTTT
CDR3: CASSPGGLGADTQYF

size: .
J: TRBJ2-5
D: TRBD1
V: TRBV27
DNA: TGTGCCAGCAGCTCCCCGGACAGGGCCCAAGAGACCCAGTACTTC
CDR3: CASSSPDRAQETQYF

size: few
J: TRBJ1-1
D: .
V: TRBV4-1
DNA: TGCGCCAGCAGCGATTTTAACCGGAACACTGAAGCTTTCTTT
CDR3: CASSDFNRNTEAFF

size: .
J: TRBJ1-2
D: .
V: TRBV27
DNA: TGTGCCAGCAGTTTTAGGGCAGGGCCCAACTATGGCTACACCTTC
CDR3: CASSFRAGPNYGYTF

size: .
J: TRBJ2-5
D: .
V: TRBV12-3/TRBV12-4
DNA: TGTGCCAGCAGTTTGGGGACCCTCTTCCAAGAGACCCAGTACTTC
CDR3: CASSLGTLFQETQYF

size: .
J: TRBJ2-7
D: .
V: TRBV5-1
DNA: TGCGCCAGCAGCTCAAATTCCGAGCAGTACTTC
CDR3: CASSSNSEQYF

size: .
J: TRBJ2-5
D: TRBD2
V: TRBV7-2
DNA: TGTGCCAGCAGCTTAGAGTGGTTAGCGGGGGTCAAAGAGACCCAGTACTTC
CDR3: CASSLEWLAGVKETQYF